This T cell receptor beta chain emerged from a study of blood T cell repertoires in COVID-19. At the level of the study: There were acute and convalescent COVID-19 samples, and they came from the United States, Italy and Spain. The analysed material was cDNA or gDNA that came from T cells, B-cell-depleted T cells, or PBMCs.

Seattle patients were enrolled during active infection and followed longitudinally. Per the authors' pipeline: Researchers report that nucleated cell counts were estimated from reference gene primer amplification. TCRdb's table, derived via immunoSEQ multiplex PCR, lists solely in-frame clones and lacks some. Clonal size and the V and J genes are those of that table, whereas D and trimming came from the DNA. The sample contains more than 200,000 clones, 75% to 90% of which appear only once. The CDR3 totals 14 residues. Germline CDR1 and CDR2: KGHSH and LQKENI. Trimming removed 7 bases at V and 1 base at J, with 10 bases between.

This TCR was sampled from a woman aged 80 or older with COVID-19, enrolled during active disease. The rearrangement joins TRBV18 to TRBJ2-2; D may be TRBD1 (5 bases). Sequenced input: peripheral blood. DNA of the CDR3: TGTGCCAGCTTGGACACCAGGAACACCGGGGAGCTGTTTTTT. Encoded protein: CASLDTRNTGELFF.